Each of the 27 T cell receptor beta chains below was sequenced from the same sample in a study of vaccination and CD4 T cells after COVID-19. These TCRs' antigens remain unknown. Cultured CD4+ T cell DNA underwent sequencing with the Oncomine TCR Beta short-read assay. Via MiXCR, TCRdb re-called the PCR reads, giving one row per CDR3 protein. This sample has around 2,600 distinct CDR3 sequences, with 27% found just once. Treatment reported: approximately 9-day PBMC culture with coronavirus spike peptide pools or control peptides (ViraFEST assay). Prior to the COVID-19 pandemic (2011-2018), the unexposed donor's CD4+ T cells were collected. Sequencing was performed on CD4+ T cells from blood, cultured in vitro. The receptors originated from a human donor in good health.

This clonotype was counted only a few times. This chain links TRBV15 with TRBJ2-3; 12 nucleotides line up with TRBD2. Unmatched junction bases numbered 6, after V lost 0 bases and J lost 5 bases. The CDR3 has 17 amino acids. CDR1 LNHNV and CDR2 YYDKDF come from the germline V gene (reference sequence). The CDR3: CATSREPPGLAGDTQYF. CDR3 DNA sequence: TGTGCCACCAGCAGAGAGCCTCCGGGACTAGCGGGAGATACGCAGTATTTT.

The gene calls are TRBV5-1 and TRBJ2-3; D remains ambiguous. Trimming cost V 0 bases and J 1 base, with 9 bases left between them. Germline values: CDR1 SGHRS, CDR2 YFSETQ. CDR3 length: 15 amino acids. This chain's CDR3 is CASSLGNGGTDTQYF. CDR3 coding DNA: TGCGCCAGCAGCTTGGGGAATGGGGGCACAGATACGCAGTATTTT.

This clonotype is medium-sized. This chain links TRBV24-1 with TRBJ1-2; a weak D match, TRBD1 (5 bases). This CDR3 region has 14 residues. Germline CDR1 reads KGHDR; CDR2 reads SFDVKD. V was pared by 4 bases and J by 3 bases, with 11 bases between. The DNA for the CDR3 is TGTGCCACCAGTGACCCGAGGGGCCACTATGGCTACACCTTC. As protein: CATSDPRGHYGYTF.

Remarks on this clonotype: With a much larger clone just one base away, this may be a read error. The V call is TRBV15, the J call TRBJ1-5, with a possible D match to TRBD1 (5 bases). The CDR3 length is 14 residues. The germline gives CDR1 LNHNV, CDR2 YYDKDF (reference sequence). The CDR3 reads CATNRDGGFQPQHF. CDR3 DNA: TGTGCCACCAACAGAGATGGGGGGTTTCAGCCCCAGCATTTT. Supplemented by reference TRBV15 and TRBJ1-5, the full variable domain reads DAMVIQNPRYQVTQFGKPVTLSCSQTLNHNVMYWYQQKSSQAPKLLFHYYDKDFNNEADTPDNFQSRRPNTSFCFLDIRSPGLGDTAMYLCATNRDGGFQPQHFGDGTRLSIL.

This clonotype is medium-sized. The CDR3: CSANTGGGYGYTF. The CDR3 nucleotides read TGCAGTGCTAATACAGGGGGCGGCTATGGCTACACCTTC. The chain recombines TRBV20-1 with TRBJ1-2; 9 bases map to TRBD1. The V gene end was trimmed by 4 bases and the J gene end by 4 bases; junction bases not matched to a gene: 4. The CDR3 totals 13 residues. Per germline, CDR1 DFQATT and CDR2 SNEGSKA (reference sequence).

The CDR3 is CSGVGVSGELFF. As DNA, the CDR3 is TGCAGTGGAGTGGGAGTGTCCGGGGAGCTGTTTTTT. This sequence joins TRBV20-1 and TRBJ2-2; maybe TRBD2 (5 bases). Trimming removed 7 bases from V and 6 bases from J, with 12 bases in between. Germline CDR1 and CDR2: DFQATT and SNEGSKA (reference sequence). This CDR3 region has 12 residues.

This clonotype was seen more than once but under ten times. The genes are TRBV30 and TRBJ1-5; no clear D. Trimming pared 3 bases from V and 9 bases from J, leaving 12 bases between. The germline gives CDR1 GTSNPN, CDR2 SVGIG (reference sequence). The CDR3 loop spans 12 amino acids. The CDR3 spells CAWRPTSGPQHF. The CDR3 coding sequence is TGTGCCTGGAGACCGACATCCGGGCCCCAGCATTTT. The full variable domain, its missing parts supplied by reference TRBV30 and TRBJ1-5, is SQTIHQWPATLVQPVGSPLSLECTVEGTSNPNLYWYRQAAGRGLQLLFYSVGIGQISSEVPQNLSASRPQDRQFILSSKKLLLSDSGFYLCAWRPTSGPQHFGDGTRLSIL.

This clonotype was picked up a small number of times. This sequence joins TRBV4-1 and TRBJ1-2; 10 bases agree with TRBD1. The CDR3 has 15 amino acids. The V segment lost 1 base and the J segment 3 bases; nucleotides outside the gene matches: 2. Germline V gene sequence: CDR1 MGHRA, CDR2 YSYEKL. CDR3 coding DNA: TGCGCCAGCAGCCAAGGACAGGGGGCAGACTATGGCTACACCTTC. It encodes CASSQGQGADYGYTF.

This rearrangement joins TRBV20-1 to TRBJ1-1; possibly TRBD1 for D (5 bases). The CDR3 loop spans 11 amino acids. CDR1 and CDR2 (germline): DFQATT, SNEGSKA (reference sequence). The CDR3 bases are TGCAGGGGGCTCTATAACACTGAAGCTTTCTTT. This encodes CRGLYNTEAFF.

This rearrangement joins TRBV2 to TRBJ1-2, with D possibly matching TRBD1 (5 bases). Germline V CDR1 and CDR2: SNHLY, FYNNEI. The CDR3 is 16 amino acids. The V end lost 5 bases, the J end lost 4 bases, and 20 bases lay between the germline ends. The CDR3 coding sequence is TGTGCCAGCAGTCTAAGTCTTATCGGGGGATCCTATGGCTACACCTTC. It is translated as CASSLSLIGGSYGYTF. The full variable domain, completed using reference TRBV2 and TRBJ1-2, is EPEVTQTPSHQVTQMGQEVILRCVPISNHLYFYWYRQILGQKVEFLVSFYNNEISEKSEIFDDQFSVERPDGSNFTLKIRSTKLEDSAMYFCASSLSLIGGSYGYTFGSGTRLTVV.

This clonotype was seen a handful of times. The chain recombines TRBV7-8 with TRBJ1-1; D unclear. Germline V lookup: CDR1 SGHVS, CDR2 FQNEAQ. The V gene lost 1 base and the J gene lost 1 base, with 10 bases spanning the gap. CDR3 length: 15 amino acids. CDR3 sequence reads: CASSLDRIANTEAFF. In DNA, the CDR3 is TGTGCCAGCAGCTTAGACAGAATAGCGAACACTGAAGCTTTCTTT.

This clonotype has a handful of counts. The J gene is TRBJ1-2, the V gene TRBV12-3 or TRBV12-4, with D uncertain. CDR3 length equals 14 residues. Between the trimmed V and J ends, which lost 6 bases and 4 bases, there was a span of 15 bases. The CDR3 coding sequence is TGTGCCAGCAGCGCATTTGAAGCAAGCTATGGCTACACCTTC. Its translation is CASSAFEASYGYTF.

The rearrangement links TRBV7-2 to TRBJ2-4; D possibly corresponds to TRBD2 (6 bases). Germline CDR1 reads SGHTA; CDR2 reads FQGNSA. This CDR3 is 13 amino acids long. With 1 base removed from V and 9 bases from J, the gap between germline ends came to 10 bases. CDR3 sequence reads: CASSLGGVIIQYF. DNA for the CDR3: TGTGCCAGCAGCTTAGGGGGGGTAATCATTCAGTACTTC. Drawing the rest from reference TRBV7-2 and TRBJ2-4, the complete variable domain is GAGVSQSPSNKVTEKGKDVELRCDPISGHTALYWYRQSLGQGLEFLIYFQGNSAPDKSGLPSDRFSAERTGGSVSTLTIQRTQQEDSAVYLCASSLGGVIIQYFGAGTRLSVL.

J is TRBJ1-1 and V is TRBV15; 9 bases are shared with TRBD1. V trimming: 0 bases; J trimming: 7 bases; junction bases outside the gene matches: 6. Looked up from germline, CDR1 is LNHNV and CDR2 is YYDKDF (reference sequence). The length of the CDR3 is 15 residues. CDR3 loop: CATSRDRGQGGEAFF. In nucleotides, the CDR3 is TGTGCCACCAGCAGAGATAGGGGACAGGGCGGTGAAGCTTTCTTT.

The rearrangement joins TRBV30 to TRBJ1-2; TRBD1 matches 8 bases. The V gene's germline CDR1 is GTSNPN and CDR2 SVGIG (reference sequence). The CDR3 contains 13 residues. J lost 7 bases, V lost 0 bases, and 4 bases had no gene match. The CDR3 loop is CAWSVAQGGGYTF. DNA for the CDR3: TGTGCCTGGAGTGTGGCACAGGGGGGTGGCTACACCTTC.

The chain carries TRBV5-1 and TRBJ2-5; D is unresolved. Trimming took 0 bases from V and 13 from J, leaving 19 bases between them. The CDR3 consists of 14 residues. Germline V gives CDR1 SGHRS, CDR2 YFSETQ. CDR3 nucleotides: TGCGCCAGCAGCTTGGAGGGCTATCCTGCCACACCGTACTTC. Translating it yields CASSLEGYPATPYF.

This clonotype was counted between two and nine times. The chain couples TRBV24-1 to TRBJ1-1; no clear D gene. Germline V gene lookup returns CDR1 KGHDR and CDR2 SFDVKD. V lost 1 base and J 6 bases, leaving 14 bases between the germline ends. CDR3 size: 15 residues. CDR3 bases: TGTGCCACCAGTGATTTTGGTCCCAATGGGGCTGAAGCTTTCTTT. It specifies CATSDFGPNGAEAFF.

The V and J genes are TRBV7-2 and TRBJ2-3; TRBD2 matches 7 bases. The CDR3 consists of 18 residues. After removal of 5 bases from V and 6 bases from J, the junction contained 20 bases not matched to a gene. Germline lookup yields CDR1 SGHTA and CDR2 FQGNSA. CDR3 residues: CASSLPAREPWRGDTQYF. In nucleotides, the CDR3 is TGTGCCAGCAGCCTTCCGGCGCGGGAGCCCTGGCGGGGGGATACGCAGTATTTT.

The chain links TRBV7-2 to TRBJ1-2, with TRBD1 identical over 8 bases. The CDR3 spans 16 residues. The germline V gene has CDR1 SGHTA and CDR2 FQGNSA. J gave up 6 bases and V 0 bases, and 9 bases lay outside the gene matches. The CDR3 DNA reads TGTGCCAGCAGCTTAGCGGGGCAGGGGGCGCGTCATGGCTACACCTTC. This codes for CASSLAGQGARHGYTF. The whole variable domain, remainder taken from reference TRBV7-2 and TRBJ1-2, is GAGVSQSPSNKVTEKGKDVELRCDPISGHTALYWYRQSLGQGLEFLIYFQGNSAPDKSGLPSDRFSAERTGGSVSTLTIQRTQQEDSAVYLCASSLAGQGARHGYTFGSGTRLTVV.

The chain uses TRBV20-1 and TRBJ2-5; 11 nucleotides agree with TRBD2. Trimming at V came to 1 base and at J to 5 bases, leaving 6 bases not matched to a gene. The CDR3 loop spans 15 amino acids. Per the germline V gene, CDR1 is DFQATT and CDR2 is SNEGSKA (reference sequence). The CDR3 region has the DNA TGCAGTGCTAGAGTAGCGGGAGGGCCGGGGGAGACCCAGTACTTC. Its translation is CSARVAGGPGETQYF.

The chain employs TRBV5-4 and TRBJ1-2; TRBD1 aligns across 7 bases. J lost 4 bases, V lost 6 bases, and 6 bases had no gene match. CDR1 SGHNT and CDR2 YYREEE come from the germline V gene (reference sequence). The CDR3 spans 13 residues. CDR3 protein: CASNRAGGYGYTF. The CDR3 DNA reads TGTGCCAGCAACAGAGCAGGGGGCTATGGCTACACCTTC.

The sample holds a few counts of this clonotype. The J gene is TRBJ2-7, the V gene TRBV6-2 or TRBV6-3, with D unclear. The CDR3 has 11 residues. Germline CDR1 reads MNHEY; CDR2 reads SVGEGT. Trimming left V 2 bases short and J 9 bases short, with 8 bases between. CDR3 bases: TGTGCCAGCAGTTACGTGCGTCGGCAGTACTTC. Translation gives CASSYVRRQYF.

This clonotype occurred a few times. This rearrangement joins TRBV10-1 to TRBJ2-2; D is unclear. This CDR3 contains 14 residues. Germline-derived CDR1 and CDR2 are WNHNN and SYGVQD (reference sequence). V was pared by 6 bases and J by 5 bases, with 13 bases between. The CDR3 loop reads CASRHSGGTGELFF. The CDR3 bases are TGCGCCAGCAGACATTCCGGCGGAACCGGGGAGCTGTTTTTT.

The V and J genes are TRBV5-4 and TRBJ2-5; D might be TRBD1 or TRBD2, each matching 6 bases. Germline V gene data show CDR1 as SGHNT and CDR2 as YYREEE (reference sequence). The CDR3 sequence is 15 residues long. V lost 3 bases and J 7 bases, leaving 19 bases between the germline ends. In DNA form, the CDR3 reads TGTGCCAGCAGCTCCCGGGACACCGGGGAGGCGACCCAGTACTTC. The encoded protein is CASSSRDTGEATQYF.

The table lists this clonotype with a few counts. V is TRBV7-3 and J is TRBJ2-7; 9 nucleotides agree with TRBD2. The CDR3 sequence is 16 residues long. With 2 bases clipped from V and 1 base from J, the junction kept 6 bases outside the gene matches. Germline V gene lookup returns CDR1 SGHTA and CDR2 FQGTGA. This chain's CDR3 is CASSLSVAGASYEQYF. The CDR3, as DNA: TGTGCCAGCAGCTTATCGGTAGCGGGGGCTTCCTACGAGCAGTACTTC.

This clonotype was seen more than once but under ten times. The chain links TRBV12-3 or TRBV12-4 to TRBJ1-6, with D perhaps TRBD1 (6 bases). Trimming left V 5 bases short and J 4 bases short, with 18 bases between. This CDR3 is built from 17 residues. CDR3 sequence: CASSQFTGKTYNSPLHF. The CDR3 DNA follows: TGTGCCAGCAGTCAATTTACAGGGAAAACATATAATTCACCCCTCCACTTT.

In this sample, this clonotype turned up a few times. The chain employs TRBV24-1 and TRBJ2-2, with a tentative D call TRBD1 (5 bases). V dropped 1 base and J dropped 6 bases, with 11 bases sitting between them. Germline V gives CDR1 KGHDR, CDR2 SFDVKD. The CDR3 has 15 amino acids. The CDR3 region has the DNA TGTGCCACCAGTGATTTAGTACAGGAAGCCGGGGAGCTGTTTTTT. Translated, it gives CATSDLVQEAGELFF.